The following is a T cell receptor (beta chain) sequence with its context. This clonotype has a handful of counts. Which antigen it targets is not known. The record has no base qualities; no much larger clone is one base away. This specimen belongs to a study of spatial heterogeneity in lung cancer (dated by TCRdb to between 2017 and 2020). Study-level background: Beta-chain transcripts were consistently detected in greater numbers than alpha-chain transcripts, which likely reflects a higher abundance of beta-chain transcripts. In the raw uncorrected reads, each unique combination of TCR and UMI appeared more than ten times on average. Nonsynonymous mutation counts, determined by whole-exome sequencing of tumor tissue, were related to features of the TCR repertoire. In non-small cell lung cancer, the study made a quantitative comparison of TCR alpha and beta repertoires among multiple tumor regions, matched nontumor lung and blood. Both alpha and beta chains were TCR-sequenced in samples taken at surgery, namely 220 tumor regions, fewer than 85 matched nontumor lung samples and around 53 PBMC samples. On the study overall, not on this receptor specifically: Ubiquitous expanded tumor TCRs showed up in blood more often at tumor resection than at routine follow-up. Confirming at a functional level the hypothesis that regional TCRs recognize regional mutations was considered to require additional single-cell paired TCR alpha and beta sequencing.

The germline V gene specifies MNHEY as CDR1 and SVGEGT as CDR2. The CDR3, cysteine through phenylalanine, is 16 amino acids long. Solely the CDR3 DNA is kept, with 48 bases framed from the first base. From V the trimming removes 1 base and from J it removes 1 base, while the gene matches leave 3 bases of the junction unaccounted for. Sample time point, as interpreted from the label and publication: sample taken at primary tumor resection. Without any cell sorting, TCR sequencing was performed on whole RNA extracted either from tumor and nontumor lung tissue or from cryopreserved PBMC samples. The donors were 70 or so patients from the lung TRACERx cohort who had early-stage, untreated non-small cell lung cancer. Only patients for whom sufficient RNA was available from at least two tumor regions were selected for TCR sequencing. To prepare the library, 5' RACE was applied. The sequencer listed for this sample is NextSeq 500. To allow correction of PCR and sequencing errors, the TCR library protocol tagged every TCR cDNA molecule with a unique molecular identifier. Turning to the authors' computational methods: TCR identification, UMI-based error correction and CDR3 extraction were all carried out with Decombinator tools. TCRs above a frequency of 2 per 1,000, corresponding to the top 1% of the tumor frequency distribution, were defined as expanded. Renyi diversity was computed with the R vegan package after each repertoire had been subsampled 100 times to 5,000 TCRs. CDR3 similarity networks were constructed using string-kernel similarity of amino acid triplets, with links drawn between CDR3s whose pairwise similarity was above 0.82. The public reads were quality trimmed at Q25 with fastp and then assembled into clones with MiXCR by TCRdb, keeping productive beta chains. CDR3 protein sequences are deduplicated, and each keeps its most common genes and DNA. Clone size and V and J calls follow TCRdb, not the original study. The sample table contains 89,000 or so distinct CDR3 sequences; only one count was recorded for approximately 20% of them. Less than 7.5% of the sample rests with the top ten.

The sequence derives from a male donor with early-stage non-small cell lung cancer. The sequenced sample was PBMCs, obtained at surgery. Recombination joined TRBV6-2 or TRBV6-3 with TRBJ2-3, and 9 junctional nucleotides match TRBD2. The CDR3 in this case is CASSYWASGGTDTQYF. The DNA sequence is TGTGCCAGCAGTTACTGGGCTAGCGGGGGCACAGATACGCAGTATTTT.